The 16 T cell receptor beta chains presented below share a single source sample, sequenced in a study of blood T cell repertoires in COVID-19. Generated by immunoSEQ multiplex PCR, the TCRdb table keeps only in-frame clones and is missing some. The repertoire holds around 140,000 clones, with around nine tenths as singletons. The source material was peripheral blood. These receptors came from a man in his 70s with active COVID-19.

The CDR3 DNA is TGTGCCAGCAGCCTAGGGACACTCAGCAATCAGCCCCAGCATTTT. Protein sequence: CASSLGTLSNQPQHF. This chain joins TRBV28 and TRBJ1-5; tentative D call: TRBD1 (6 bases). Germline V gene data show CDR1 as MDHEN and CDR2 as SYDVKM. This CDR3 contains 15 residues. Trimming removed 6 bases from V and 1 base from J, with 13 bases in between.

This clone occurred once. The chain links TRBV5-6 to TRBJ2-1; 8 bases align to TRBD2. Losses at the gene ends were 4 bases for V and 4 bases for J; bases not matched to a gene: 7. CDR3 length: 15 residues. The germline V gene encodes CDR1 SGHDT and CDR2 YYEEEE. CDR3 sequence reads: CASSKLAEVYNEQFF. CDR3 bases: TGTGCCAGCAGCAAACTAGCGGAGGTTTACAATGAGCAGTTCTTC.

V gene TRBV18 combines with J gene TRBJ2-1; 7 nucleotides match TRBD1. This CDR3 is built from 15 residues. Germline V gene lookup returns CDR1 KGHSH and CDR2 LQKENI. V trimming: 3 bases; J trimming: 4 bases; junction bases outside the gene matches: 6. CDR3 DNA sequence: TGTGCCAGCTCACCTGGACAGGCGATATACAATGAGCAGTTCTTC. Its translation is CASSPGQAIYNEQFF.

V is TRBV27 and J is TRBJ2-7, with unresolved D. V shed 4 bases and J shed 0 bases, with 10 bases lying between them. Germline CDR1 reads MNHEY; CDR2 reads SMNVEV (reference sequence). The CDR3 loop spans 14 amino acids. The CDR3: CASSSWRSSYEQYF. In nucleotides, the CDR3 is TGTGCCAGCAGTTCGTGGAGAAGCTCCTACGAGCAGTACTTC.

J is TRBJ2-1 and V is TRBV29-1, with TRBD1 identical over 7 bases. J lost 10 bases, V lost 7 bases, and 7 bases had no gene match. CDR3 length: 11 amino acids. The V gene's germline CDR1 is SQVTM and CDR2 ANQGSEA. The CDR3 here is CSATGAWEQFF. CDR3 nucleotides: TGCAGCGCCACAGGGGCGTGGGAGCAGTTCTTC.

The V call is TRBV5-4, the J call TRBJ2-1; D is ambiguous. The length of the CDR3 is 15 residues. V lost 2 bases, J lost 6 bases, and 15 bases lay in between. Per germline, CDR1 SGHNT and CDR2 YYREEE (reference sequence). The CDR3 sequence is CASSFAASGANEQFF. CDR3 nucleotides: TGTGCCAGCAGCTTTGCGGCTAGTGGAGCCAATGAGCAGTTCTTC.

The chain employs TRBV20-1 and TRBJ2-1; 9 nucleotides agree with TRBD2. Germline assignment: CDR1 DFQATT and CDR2 SNEGSKA (reference sequence). V lost 3 bases to trimming and J lost 0 bases; unmatched junction nucleotides: 6. This CDR3 has 16 amino acids. CDR3 DNA: TGCAGTGCTAGTTCCAGCGGGAGGAGCTCCTACAATGAGCAGTTCTTC. Residues: CSASSSGRSSYNEQFF.

The V call is TRBV9, the J call TRBJ2-7; 7 bases map to TRBD2. Per the germline V gene, CDR1 is SGDLS and CDR2 is YYNGEE. The V gene end was trimmed by 0 bases and the J gene end by 1 base; junction bases not matched to a gene: 7. This CDR3 contains 16 residues. Here the CDR3 DNA reads TGTGCCAGCAGCGTAGAGGAAGGGAGGGGTTCCTACGAGCAGTACTTC. Translated: CASSVEEGRGSYEQYF.

This sequence joins TRBV10-3 and TRBJ2-3; 8 positions match TRBD1. The CDR3 covers 14 residues. The trim removed 8 bases at V and 0 bases at J, leaving 4 bases unmatched. Germline CDR1 reads ENHRY; CDR2 reads SYGVKD. CDR3 nucleotide sequence: TGTGCCATCTCCCCAGGGGGCAGCACAGATACGCAGTATTTT. As protein: CAISPGGSTDTQYF.

The chain recombines TRBV10-3 with TRBJ2-3; TRBD2 might be the D (6 bases). The V gene lost 6 bases and the J gene lost 0 bases, with 7 bases spanning the gap. In germline, CDR1 is ENHRY, CDR2 SYGVKD. CDR3 length equals 13 residues. This CDR3 is CAIRGTSTDTQYF. The CDR3 DNA follows: TGTGCCATCAGAGGGACTAGCACAGATACGCAGTATTTT.

V gene TRBV5-1 combines with J gene TRBJ2-5, with 8 bases lining up with TRBD2. Germline trimming cut 0 bases from V and 2 bases from J; bases unmatched to any gene: 3. This CDR3 has 15 residues. Looked up from germline, CDR1 is SGHRS and CDR2 is YFSETQ. The CDR3 DNA reads TGCGCCAGCAGCTTGGGATCTAGCGGGCAAGAGACCCAGTACTTC. Translated, it gives CASSLGSSGQETQYF.

The rearrangement links TRBV7-3 to TRBJ2-7; 7 nucleotides line up with TRBD1. The V gene's germline CDR1 is SGHTA and CDR2 FQGTGA. The CDR3 spans 13 residues. Trimming cost V 4 bases and J 6 bases; bases outside gene matches: 6. DNA for the CDR3: TGTGCCAGCAGCTCCGACAGGGCCCGCGAGCAGTACTTC. As protein: CASSSDRAREQYF.

The chain combines TRBV24-1 with TRBJ2-7; maybe TRBD2 (6 bases). V lost 4 bases, J lost 2 bases, and 11 bases lay in between. Germline lookup yields CDR1 KGHDR and CDR2 SFDVKD. This CDR3 has 14 amino acids. CDR3 sequence: CATSEGLAPYEQYF. The CDR3 DNA reads as TGTGCCACCAGTGAGGGACTCGCCCCCTACGAGCAGTACTTC.

V usage is TRBV2 and J usage is TRBJ2-5; 10 bases agree with TRBD1. CDR1 SNHLY and CDR2 FYNNEI come from the germline V gene. This CDR3 contains 16 residues. J was trimmed by 5 bases and V by 6 bases; bases with no gene match: 12. The CDR3 DNA is TGTGCCAGCAGCCCCAATCGACAGGGGGCGGGTGAGACCCAGTACTTC. Encoded protein: CASSPNRQGAGETQYF.

This chain connects TRBV25-1 to TRBJ2-5, with 11 bases aligning to TRBD2. J gave up 4 bases and V 3 bases, and 13 bases lay outside the gene matches. The CDR3 runs 18 residues. CDR1 MGHDK and CDR2 SYGVNS come from the germline V gene. The CDR3 protein is CASSDTLAGGGGRETQYF. The CDR3 DNA reads as TGTGCCAGCAGTGACACCCTAGCGGGAGGTGGGGGGCGAGAGACCCAGTACTTC.

The rearrangement uses TRBV18 and TRBJ1-1; D might be TRBD1 (6 bases). This CDR3 has 13 residues. Germline CDR1 reads KGHSH; CDR2 reads LQKENI. V was trimmed by 5 bases and J by 2 bases, leaving 9 bases between them. The CDR3 DNA reads TGTGCCAGCTCAAACAGGGAAAACACTGAAGCTTTCTTT. Amino acids: CASSNRENTEAFF.